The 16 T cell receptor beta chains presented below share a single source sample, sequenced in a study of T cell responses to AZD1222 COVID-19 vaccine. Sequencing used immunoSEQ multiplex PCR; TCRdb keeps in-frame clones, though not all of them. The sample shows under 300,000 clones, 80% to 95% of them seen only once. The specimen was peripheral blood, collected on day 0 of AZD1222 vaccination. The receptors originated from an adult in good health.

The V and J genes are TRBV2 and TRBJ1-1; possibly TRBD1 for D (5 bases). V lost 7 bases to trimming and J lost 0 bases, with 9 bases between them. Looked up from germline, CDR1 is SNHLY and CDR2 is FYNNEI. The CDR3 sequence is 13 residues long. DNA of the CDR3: TGTGCCAGCATGCAGGGACTGAACACTGAAGCTTTCTTT. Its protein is CASMQGLNTEAFF. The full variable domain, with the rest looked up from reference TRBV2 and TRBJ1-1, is EPEVTQTPSHQVTQMGQEVILRCVPISNHLYFYWYRQILGQKVEFLVSFYNNEISEKSEIFDDQFSVERPDGSNFTLKIRSTKLEDSAMYFCASMQGLNTEAFFGQGTRLTVV.

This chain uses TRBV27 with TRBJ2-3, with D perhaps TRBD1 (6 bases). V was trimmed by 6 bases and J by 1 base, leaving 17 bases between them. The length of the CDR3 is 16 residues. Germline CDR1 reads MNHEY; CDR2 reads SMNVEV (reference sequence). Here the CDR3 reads CASRHRGGGGTDTQYF. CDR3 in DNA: TGTGCCAGCAGACATCGCGGTGGGGGCGGCACAGATACGCAGTATTTT.

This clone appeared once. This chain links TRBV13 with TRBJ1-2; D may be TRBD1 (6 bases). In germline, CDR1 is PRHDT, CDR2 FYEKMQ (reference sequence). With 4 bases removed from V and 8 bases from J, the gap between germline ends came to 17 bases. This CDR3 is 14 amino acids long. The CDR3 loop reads CASSSRVGALGYTF. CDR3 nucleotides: TGTGCCAGCAGCTCCAGGGTGGGGGCCCTAGGCTACACCTTC.

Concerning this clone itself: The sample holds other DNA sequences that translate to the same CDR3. CDR3 amino acids: CSVGSNEQFF. CDR3 DNA sequence: TGCAGCGTTGGCAGTAATGAGCAGTTCTTC. The rearrangement links TRBV29-1 to TRBJ2-1; D is unclear. The CDR3 has 10 amino acids. Looked up from germline, CDR1 is SQVTM and CDR2 is ANQGSEA. V gave up 4 bases and J gave up 7 bases, with 5 bases separating them.

CDR3 sequence (DNA): TGTGCCAGCAGTGAAAAAGATGGGGAAAATGAGCAGTTCTTC. The encoded protein is CASSEKDGENEQFF. V and J are TRBV6-1 and TRBJ2-1; D is unclear. Germline V lookup: CDR1 MNHNS, CDR2 SASEGT. CDR3 size: 14 residues. V was clipped by 2 bases and J by 7 bases, with 12 bases between them.

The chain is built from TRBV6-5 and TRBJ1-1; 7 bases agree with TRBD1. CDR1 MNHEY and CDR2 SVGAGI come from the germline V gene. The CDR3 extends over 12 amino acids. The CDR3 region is CVITGAGGEAFF. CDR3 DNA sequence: TGTGTTATAACAGGGGCGGGTGGTGAAGCTTTCTTT.

CDR3 in DNA: TGTGCCAGCACCCTAAGCGGTTACTCCTACAATGAGCAGTTCTTC. It yields the protein CASTLSGYSYNEQFF. The chain combines TRBV3-1 (or the pseudogene TRBV3-2) with TRBJ2-1; TRBD2 might be the D (5 bases). V was cut by 7 bases and J by 0 bases, with 13 bases left in between. The CDR3 spans 15 residues. Germline CDR1 reads LGHDT; CDR2 reads YNNKEL (reference sequence).

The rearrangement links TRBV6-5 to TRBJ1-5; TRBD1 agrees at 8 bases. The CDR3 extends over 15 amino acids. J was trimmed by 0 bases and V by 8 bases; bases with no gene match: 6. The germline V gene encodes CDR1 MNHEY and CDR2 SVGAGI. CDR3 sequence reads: CASRTGTYSNQPQHF. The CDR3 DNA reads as TGTGCCAGCCGGACAGGGACGTATAGCAATCAGCCCCAGCATTTT.

The DNA of the CDR3 is TGTGCCAGCAGCTTAGTTACAGGGACCGGAAACACCATATATTTT. Amino acid sequence: CASSLVTGTGNTIYF. This rearrangement joins TRBV7-2 to TRBJ1-3; D is possibly TRBD1 (6 bases). The CDR3 consists of 15 residues. Trimming took 1 base from V and 4 from J, leaving 11 bases between them. The germline V gene has CDR1 SGHTA and CDR2 FQGNSA.

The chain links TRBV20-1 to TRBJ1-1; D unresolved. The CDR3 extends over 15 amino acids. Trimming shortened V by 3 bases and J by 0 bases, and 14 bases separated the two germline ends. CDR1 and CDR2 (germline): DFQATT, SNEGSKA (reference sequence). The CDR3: CSASSGSSMNTEAFF. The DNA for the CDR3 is TGCAGTGCTAGTTCAGGATCTTCTATGAACACTGAAGCTTTCTTT.

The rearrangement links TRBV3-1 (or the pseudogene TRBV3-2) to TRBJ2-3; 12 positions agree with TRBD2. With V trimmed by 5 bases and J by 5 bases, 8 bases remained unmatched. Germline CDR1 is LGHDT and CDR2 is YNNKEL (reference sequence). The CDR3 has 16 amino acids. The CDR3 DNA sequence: TGTGCCAGCAGCGTCCTAGCGGGAGGGCCGGGAGATACGCAGTATTTT. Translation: CASSVLAGGPGDTQYF.

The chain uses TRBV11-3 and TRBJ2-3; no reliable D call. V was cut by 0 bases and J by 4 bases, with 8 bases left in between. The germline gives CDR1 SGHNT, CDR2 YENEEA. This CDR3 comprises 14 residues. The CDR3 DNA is TGTGCCAGCAGCTTAGATGGGCGGTCAGATACGCAGTATTTT. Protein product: CASSLDGRSDTQYF.

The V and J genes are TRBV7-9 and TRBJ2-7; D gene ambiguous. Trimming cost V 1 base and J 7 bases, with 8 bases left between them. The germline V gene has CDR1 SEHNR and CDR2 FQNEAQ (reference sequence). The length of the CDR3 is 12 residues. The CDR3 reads CASSLEYSEQYF. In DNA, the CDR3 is TGTGCCAGCAGCTTAGAGTACAGTGAGCAGTACTTC.

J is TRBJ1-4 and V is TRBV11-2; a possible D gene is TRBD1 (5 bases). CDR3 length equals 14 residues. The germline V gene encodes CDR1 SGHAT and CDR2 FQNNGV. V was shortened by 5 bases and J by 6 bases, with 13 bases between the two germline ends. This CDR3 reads CASSLDRLDEKLFF. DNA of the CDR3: TGTGCCAGCAGCCTCGACAGATTAGATGAAAAACTGTTTTTT.

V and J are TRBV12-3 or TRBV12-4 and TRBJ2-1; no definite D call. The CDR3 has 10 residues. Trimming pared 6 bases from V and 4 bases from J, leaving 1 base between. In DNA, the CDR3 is TGTGCCAGCAGGTACAATGAGCAGTTCTTC. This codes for CASRYNEQFF.

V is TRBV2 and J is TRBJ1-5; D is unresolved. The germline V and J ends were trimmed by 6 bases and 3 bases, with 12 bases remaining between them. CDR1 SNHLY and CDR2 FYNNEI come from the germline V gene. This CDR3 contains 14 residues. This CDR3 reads CASSLEGINQPQHF. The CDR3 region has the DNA TGTGCCAGCAGCCTGGAGGGAATCAATCAGCCCCAGCATTTT.